The clone carrying this T cell receptor (beta chain) was picked up one time. The antigen is not known. The data were taken from a study of T cell responses to AZD1222 COVID-19 vaccine. Across the whole study: The analysis combined second doses at about 4 or about 12 weeks.

The repertoire was sequenced with immunoSEQ multiplex PCR; TCRdb's copy has only in-frame clones and lacks some. The repertoire has tens of thousands of clones, approximately 85% of them found once; the top ten carry about 15%. Findings and limits, study-wide: Without day 14 samples, only post-peak T cell repertoires were studied. Rises in breadth and depth of Spike-specific TCRs came after two AZD1222 doses. Clonal diversity was possibly underestimated, and white British individuals and females predominated among donors.

Germline V lookup: CDR1 MDHEN, CDR2 SYDVKM. The CDR3 spans 14 residues. The V and J ends lost 6 bases and 7 bases respectively, with 15 bases between them. The rearrangement joins TRBV28 to TRBJ1-4; maybe TRBD1 (6 bases). The source was peripheral blood, collected on day 0 of AZD1222 vaccination. This clonotype was obtained from an adult in good health. CDR3 coding DNA: TGTGCCAGCAGGGAGGGGGGAGGATTTGAAAAACTGTTTTTT. It codes for CASREGGGFEKLFF.